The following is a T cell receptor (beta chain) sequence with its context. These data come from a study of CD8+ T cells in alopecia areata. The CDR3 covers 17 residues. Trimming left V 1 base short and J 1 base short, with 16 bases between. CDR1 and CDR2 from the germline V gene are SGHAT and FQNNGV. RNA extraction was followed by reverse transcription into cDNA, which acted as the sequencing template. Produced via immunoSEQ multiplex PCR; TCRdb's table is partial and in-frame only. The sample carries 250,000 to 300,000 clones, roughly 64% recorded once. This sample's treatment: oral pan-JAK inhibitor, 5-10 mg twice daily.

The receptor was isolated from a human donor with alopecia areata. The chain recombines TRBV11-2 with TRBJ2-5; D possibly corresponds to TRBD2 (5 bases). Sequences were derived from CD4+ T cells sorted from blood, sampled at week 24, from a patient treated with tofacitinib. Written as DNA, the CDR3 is TGTGCCAGCAGCTTAGGGGTCAGCCAGCGGAGCCAAGAGACCCAGTACTTC. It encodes CASSLGVSQRSQETQYF.